This T cell receptor beta chain was sequenced in a study of T cell responses to AZD1222 COVID-19 vaccine. Sequenced by immunoSEQ multiplex PCR; TCRdb stores in-frame clones only, minus some. The repertoire has approximately 150,000 clones, about 90% of them found once; the top ten carry around 0.99%. V lost 0 bases to trimming and J lost 6 bases, with 16 bases between them. The germline V gene has CDR1 SGHRS and CDR2 YFSETQ. CDR3 length equals 15 residues. This clonotype was obtained from an adult who received the AZD1222 COVID-19 vaccine. This chain links TRBV5-1 with TRBJ2-7; D might be TRBD1 or TRBD2, each matching 5 bases. Sequencing was performed on peripheral blood, taken 28 days after the second AZD1222 dose. The CDR3 reads CASSLVRDGKGEQYF. As DNA, the CDR3 is TGCGCCAGCAGCTTGGTCCGGGACGGGAAGGGCGAGCAGTACTTC.